These 13 T cell receptor beta chains originate from one sample sequenced in a study of blood T cell repertoires in COVID-19. TCRdb's table, derived via immunoSEQ multiplex PCR, lists solely in-frame clones and lacks some. The sample carries over 600,000 clones, 85% to 90% recorded once. Sequences were obtained from peripheral blood. The receptors were sampled from a woman between 18 and 29 years old with acute or convalescent COVID-19.

This clone was seen a few times. This chain connects TRBV7-3 to TRBJ2-1; TRBD2 agrees at 11 bases. The CDR3 contains 16 residues. V dropped 2 bases and J dropped 7; count of bases not matched to a gene: 7. Germline V lookup: CDR1 SGHTA, CDR2 FQGTGA. DNA for the CDR3: TGTGCCAGCAGCTTAGACCTAGCGGGGGGTACAAATGAGCAGTTCTTC. It codes for CASSLDLAGGTNEQFF.

CDR3 sequence (DNA): TGTGCCAGCACCAGGACAGTTAGCAATCAGCCCCAGCATTTT. Its translation is CASTRTVSNQPQHF. This rearrangement joins TRBV2 to TRBJ1-5; D is perhaps TRBD1 (6 bases). This CDR3 has 14 residues. Germline CDR1 is SNHLY and CDR2 is FYNNEI. V was cut by 7 bases and J by 0 bases, with 10 bases left in between.

This clone was seen a few times. The gene calls are TRBV15 and TRBJ1-5; D is perhaps TRBD1 (6 bases). The CDR3 runs to 14 residues. Germline V gene lookup returns CDR1 LNHNV and CDR2 YYDKDF (reference sequence). Trimming removed 0 bases at V and 6 bases at J, with 9 bases between. The CDR3: CATSRDIGGQPQHF. For the CDR3, the DNA is TGTGCCACCAGCAGAGATATAGGGGGTCAGCCCCAGCATTTT.

The V call is TRBV18, the J call TRBJ1-3; the D gene is possibly TRBD1 (5 bases). The ends were cut back, 3 bases at V and 9 bases at J, with 15 bases in the middle. Germline CDR1 is KGHSH and CDR2 is LQKENI. This CDR3 region has 14 residues. The CDR3 reads CASSPPVGGGTIYF. Written as DNA, the CDR3 is TGTGCCAGCTCACCCCCTGTCGGGGGGGGCACCATATATTTT.

The chain couples TRBV7-9 to TRBJ2-1; the D gene is possibly TRBD2 (5 bases). With 3 bases removed from V and 8 bases from J, the gap between germline ends came to 17 bases. This CDR3 contains 15 residues. Germline V lookup: CDR1 SEHNR, CDR2 FQNEAQ (reference sequence). CDR3 sequence: CASSFGQGRVDEQFF. The CDR3 region has the DNA TGTGCCAGCAGCTTCGGCCAAGGGCGGGTCGATGAGCAGTTCTTC.

This clone was seen once. This chain connects TRBV6-5 to TRBJ1-5; weak D call: TRBD1 (6 bases). This CDR3 is built from 15 residues. Deletions cut 6 bases from V and 3 bases from J, with 15 bases between. Germline V gene lookup returns CDR1 MNHEY and CDR2 SVGAGI. The CDR3 is CASSPSGGLNQPQHF. In nucleotides, the CDR3 is TGTGCCAGCAGCCCCTCGGGGGGGCTCAATCAGCCCCAGCATTTT.

The chain has TRBV2 and TRBJ1-2; 8 bases are shared with TRBD1. Germline CDR1 is SNHLY and CDR2 is FYNNEI. The CDR3 spans 15 residues. J gave up 0 bases and V 8 bases, and 8 bases lay outside the gene matches. The CDR3 nucleotides read TGTGCCAGCGGGACAGGTTCGAACGCTAACTATGGCTACACCTTC. It is translated as CASGTGSNANYGYTF.

The rearrangement links TRBV19 to TRBJ2-7; D is possibly TRBD2 (5 bases). The germline V gene has CDR1 LNHDA and CDR2 SQIVND (reference sequence). Trimming cost V 5 bases and J 6 bases, with 23 bases left between them. The CDR3 has 16 amino acids. The CDR3 DNA reads TGTGCCAGTAGTGGCGGGTTGGTGGTTGATCCCGGCGAGCAGTACTTC. This gives the protein CASSGGLVVDPGEQYF.

Points on this clone: The same CDR3 arises from other DNA sequences in this sample as well. J is TRBJ1-1 and V is TRBV18; TRBD1 might be the D (6 bases). Germline CDR1 KGHSH, CDR2 LQKENI. The CDR3 covers 13 residues. V was pared by 3 bases and J by 5 bases, with 10 bases between. CDR3 region: CASSPTGGTEAFF. In DNA, the CDR3 is TGTGCCAGCTCACCGACAGGTGGGACTGAAGCTTTCTTT. Drawing the rest from reference TRBV18 and TRBJ1-1, the complete variable domain is NAGVMQNPRHLVRRRGQEARLRCSPMKGHSHVYWYRQLPEEGLKFMVYLQKENIIDESGMPKERFSAEFPKEGPSILRIQQVVRGDSAAYFCASSPTGGTEAFFGQGTRLTVV.

The chain links TRBV7-3 to TRBJ1-1, with D possibly matching TRBD1 (6 bases). The ends were cut back, 1 base at V and 4 bases at J, with 10 bases in the middle. This CDR3 is 14 amino acids long. Looked up from germline, CDR1 is SGHTA and CDR2 is FQGTGA. CDR3 region: CASSLNGRGTEAFF. The CDR3 coding sequence is TGTGCCAGCAGCTTAAACGGCAGGGGCACTGAAGCTTTCTTT.

V is TRBV7-9 and J is TRBJ1-1; D is ambiguous. Deletions cut 0 bases from V and 1 base from J, with 9 bases between. There are 15 residues in the CDR3. CDR1 SEHNR and CDR2 FQNEAQ come from the germline V gene (reference sequence). The CDR3 reads CASSLAWQPNTEAFF. CDR3 nucleotides: TGTGCCAGCAGCTTAGCCTGGCAACCGAACACTGAAGCTTTCTTT.

This chain links TRBV6-5 with TRBJ1-2; weak D call: TRBD1 (5 bases). This CDR3 comprises 14 residues. The germline CDR1 and CDR2 sequences are MNHEY and SVGAGI. Trimming took off 0 bases at V and 8 bases at J, with 13 bases between the two ends. CDR3 sequence: CASSYSGGLEGYTF. CDR3 DNA: TGTGCCAGCAGTTACTCGGGGGGATTGGAGGGCTACACCTTC.

The gene calls are TRBV29-1 and TRBJ1-2; unclear D gene. Germline CDR1 reads SQVTM; CDR2 reads ANQGSEA. The CDR3 has 13 residues. V dropped 1 base and J dropped 5 bases, with 11 bases sitting between them. CDR3 nucleotide sequence: TGCAGCGTTGAAGGGGCAGGCCCGTATGGCTACACCTTC. Protein product: CSVEGAGPYGYTF.